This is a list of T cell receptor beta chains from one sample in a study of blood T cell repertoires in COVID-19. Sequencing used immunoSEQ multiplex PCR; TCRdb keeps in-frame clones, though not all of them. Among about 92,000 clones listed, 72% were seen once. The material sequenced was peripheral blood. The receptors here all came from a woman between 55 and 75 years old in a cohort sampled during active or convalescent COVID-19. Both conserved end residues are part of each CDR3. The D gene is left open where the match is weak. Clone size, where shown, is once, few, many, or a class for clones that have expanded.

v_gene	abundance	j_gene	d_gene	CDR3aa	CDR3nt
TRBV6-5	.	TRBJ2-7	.	CASSSGLPYEQYF	TGTGCCAGCAGTTCAGGTCTTCCCTACGAGCAGTACTTC
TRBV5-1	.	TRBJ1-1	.	CASSEEVLGGTEAFF	TGCGCCAGCAGCGAGGAGGTGTTGGGTGGCACTGAAGCTTTCTTT
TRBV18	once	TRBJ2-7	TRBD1	CASSPISVRGPSEQYF	TGTGCCAGCTCACCAATCTCGGTCAGGGGGCCCTCCGAGCAGTACTTC
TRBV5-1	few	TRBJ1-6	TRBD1	CASSLEGQGFSPLHF	TGCGCCAGCAGCTTGGAGGGACAGGGTTTTTCACCCCTCCACTTT
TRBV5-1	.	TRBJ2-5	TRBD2	CASSLETSGGKTQYF	TGCGCCAGCAGCTTGGAGACTAGCGGGGGGAAGACCCAGTACTTC
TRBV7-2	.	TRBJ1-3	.	CASSLSGGPGNTIYF	TGTGCCAGCAGCTTATCGGGGGGTCCTGGAAACACCATATATTTT
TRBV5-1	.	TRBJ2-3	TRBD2	CASSPGLAGPDTQYF	TGCGCCAGCAGCCCGGGACTAGCGGGGCCAGATACGCAGTATTTT
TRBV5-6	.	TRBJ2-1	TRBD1	CASSFFGDSSYNEQFF	TGTGCCAGCAGCTTCTTCGGGGACAGCTCCTACAATGAGCAGTTCTTC
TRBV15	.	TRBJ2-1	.	CATSRDPTEYNEQFF	TGTGCCACCAGCAGAGATCCGACAGAGTACAATGAGCAGTTCTTC
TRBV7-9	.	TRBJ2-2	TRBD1	CASSPGTGNTGELFF	TGTGCCAGCAGCCCCGGGACAGGGAACACCGGGGAGCTGTTTTTT
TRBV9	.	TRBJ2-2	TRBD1	CASSAWDSFTGELFF	TGTGCCAGCAGCGCCTGGGACAGCTTCACCGGGGAGCTGTTTTTT
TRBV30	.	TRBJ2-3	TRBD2	CAWTSATSGEQDTQYF	TGTGCCTGGACTAGCGCGACTAGCGGCGAGCAAGATACGCAGTATTTT
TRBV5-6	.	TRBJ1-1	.	CASSFAGGGLAEAFF	TGTGCCAGCAGCTTCGCTGGGGGGGGGCTCGCTGAAGCTTTCTTT
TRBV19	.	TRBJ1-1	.	CASSIGRPRTEAFF	TGTGCCAGTAGTATAGGGCGGCCAAGGACTGAAGCTTTCTTT
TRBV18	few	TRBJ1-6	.	CASSPIGGKRSSYNSPLHF	TGTGCCAGCTCACCGATAGGGGGAAAGCGAAGCTCCTATAATTCACCCCTCCACTTT
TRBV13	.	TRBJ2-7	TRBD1	CASSKRDRGDEQYF	TGTGCCAGCAGCAAGCGGGACAGGGGCGACGAGCAGTACTTC
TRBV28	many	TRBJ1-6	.	CASSFTGNANSPLHF	TGTGCCAGCAGTTTTACGGGGAACGCTAATTCACCCCTCCACTTT
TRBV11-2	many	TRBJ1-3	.	CASSRVSRGISSGNTIYF	TGTGCCAGCAGCAGAGTGAGCAGGGGAATTAGCTCTGGAAACACCATATATTTT
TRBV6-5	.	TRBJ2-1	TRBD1	CASTRPGQGDEQFF	TGTGCCAGCACCCGCCCGGGTCAGGGGGATGAGCAGTTCTTC
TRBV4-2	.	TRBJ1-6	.	CASSSGGGNSPLHF	TGTGCCAGCAGCTCGGGGGGTGGGAATTCACCCCTCCACTTT
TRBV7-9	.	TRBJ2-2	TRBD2	CASRWGTSGGVNTGELFF	TGTGCCAGCAGATGGGGGACTAGCGGGGGGGTGAACACCGGGGAGCTGTTTTTT
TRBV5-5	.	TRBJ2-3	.	CASSTGTGFGLDTQYF	TGTGCCAGCAGCACGGGAACAGGGTTTGGTCTAGATACGCAGTATTTT
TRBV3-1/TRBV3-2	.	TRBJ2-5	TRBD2	CASSQDRRTSFTTQYF	TGTGCCAGCAGCCAAGATCGGAGGACTAGCTTCACGACCCAGTACTTC
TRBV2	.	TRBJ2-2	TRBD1	CASTRDRGRGTGELFF	TGTGCCAGCACTAGAGACAGGGGGCGTGGTACCGGGGAGCTGTTTTTT
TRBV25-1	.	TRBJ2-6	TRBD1	CASSDVGGLGANVLTF	TGTGCCAGCAGTGATGTAGGGGGCCTTGGGGCCAACGTCCTGACTTTC
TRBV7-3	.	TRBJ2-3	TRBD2	CASSKTLATTDTQYF	TGTGCCAGCAGCAAAACACTAGCGACCACGGATACGCAGTATTTT
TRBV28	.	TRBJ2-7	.	CASTDTGGTYEQYF	TGTGCCAGCACCGACACAGGTGGAACGTACGAGCAGTACTTC
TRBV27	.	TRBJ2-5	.	CASSPTEQGWETQYF	TGTGCCAGCAGTCCAACGGAACAGGGTTGGGAGACCCAGTACTTC
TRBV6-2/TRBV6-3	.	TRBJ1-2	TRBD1	CASSYPGQDYGYTF	TGTGCCAGCAGTTACCCCGGACAGGACTATGGCTACACCTTC
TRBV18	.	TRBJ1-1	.	CASSPLRVEAFF	TGTGCCAGCTCCCCCCTCAGGGTTGAAGCTTTCTTT
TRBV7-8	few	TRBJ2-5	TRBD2	CASSPEAGDTETQYF	TGTGCCAGCAGCCCCGAAGCGGGGGATACGGAGACCCAGTACTTC
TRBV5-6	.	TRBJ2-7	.	CASSLAVEQGFSEQYF	TGTGCCAGCAGCTTGGCCGTTGAACAGGGATTTAGCGAGCAGTACTTC
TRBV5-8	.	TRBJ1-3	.	CASNPAASSGNTIYF	TGTGCCAGCAATCCGGCTGCTAGCTCTGGAAACACCATATATTTT
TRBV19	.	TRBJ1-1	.	CASSIFGYTEAFF	TGTGCCAGTAGTATATTCGGGTACACTGAAGCTTTCTTT
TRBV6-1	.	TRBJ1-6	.	CASSESDSPLHF	TGTGCCAGCAGTGAATCAGATTCACCCCTCCACTTT
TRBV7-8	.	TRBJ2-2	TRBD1	CASSPPGQGNTGELFF	TGTGCCAGCAGCCCGCCGGGACAGGGGAACACCGGGGAGCTGTTTTTT
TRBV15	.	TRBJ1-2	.	CATSRDYRFDRNYYGYTF	TGTGCCACCAGCAGAGATTATAGGTTCGACAGGAATTACTATGGCTACACCTTC
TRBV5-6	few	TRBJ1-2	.	CASSLGPGAGYTF	TGTGCCAGCAGCTTGGGGCCAGGCGCTGGCTACACCTTC
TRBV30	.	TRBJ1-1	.	CAWSVIRGGTEAFF	TGTGCCTGGAGCGTCATCAGGGGTGGCACTGAAGCTTTCTTT
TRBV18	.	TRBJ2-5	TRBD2	CASSRAGGPLETQYF	TGTGCCAGCTCAAGAGCGGGGGGGCCCTTGGAGACCCAGTACTTC
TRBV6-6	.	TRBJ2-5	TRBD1	CASGGQGRQETQYF	TGTGCCAGCGGAGGACAGGGGCGGCAAGAGACCCAGTACTTC
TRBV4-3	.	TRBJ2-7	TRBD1	CASSHRTGGYEQYF	TGCGCCAGCAGCCACAGGACAGGGGGCTACGAGCAGTACTTC
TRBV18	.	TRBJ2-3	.	CASSGTSTDTQYF	TGTGCCAGCTCCGGGACAAGCACAGATACGCAGTATTTT
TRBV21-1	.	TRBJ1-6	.	CASSKGGHELSYNSPLHF	TGTGCCAGCAGCAAAGGGGGACACGAACTCTCCTATAATTCACCCCTCCACTTT
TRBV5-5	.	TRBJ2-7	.	CASSLWSGLSSYEQYF	TGTGCCAGCAGCTTGTGGTCCGGTTTAAGCTCCTACGAGCAGTACTTC